The rows below give T cell receptor beta chains drawn from one sample of a study of blood T cell repertoires in COVID-19. Data came from immunoSEQ multiplex PCR; TCRdb stores just in-frame clones and leaves some out. The sample has over 250,000 clones; about 89% are singletons. Sample: PBMCs or T cells enriched from blood (not recorded which). These receptors all stem from a man aged 40-49 years who had recovered from COVID-19. Both conserved end residues are part of each CDR3. A D gene is named only where the DNA matches it firmly. Size is stated for part of the rows, as once, few or many counts, or as a class when the clone is expanded.

>TRBV12-3/TRBV12-4|-|TRBD1|TRBJ2-7
CASTPGQIYEQYF
TGTGCCAGCACCCCGGGACAGATCTACGAGCAGTACTTC
>TRBV11-2|-|-|TRBJ1-1
CASSLRQSLNTEAFF
TGTGCCAGCAGCTTACGACAGAGCCTGAACACTGAAGCTTTCTTT
>TRBV9|-|-|TRBJ1-6
CASSVEVGRGPLHF
TGTGCCAGCAGCGTAGAGGTGGGCAGGGGACCCCTCCACTTT
>TRBV27|-|TRBD1|TRBJ1-2
CATVDRDYGYTF
TGTGCCACCGTGGACAGGGACTATGGCTACACCTTC
>TRBV12-3/TRBV12-4|-|TRBD2|TRBJ2-2
CASSLSSGISVFF
TGTGCCAGCAGTTTAAGTAGCGGGATAAGTGTCTTTTTT
>TRBV9|once|TRBD1|TRBJ1-5
CASSVGGQSSNQPQHF
TGTGCCAGCAGCGTAGGGGGACAGAGTAGCAATCAGCCCCAGCATTTT
>TRBV19|-|TRBD1|TRBJ2-3
CASSIRDRGGDTQYF
TGTGCCAGTAGTATTCGGGACAGGGGAGGCGATACGCAGTATTTT
>TRBV27|-|TRBD1|TRBJ1-6
CASSASGTGHSPLHF
TGTGCCAGCAGTGCCTCCGGGACAGGGCACTCACCCCTCCACTTT
>TRBV19|-|-|TRBJ2-3
CASRLENTDTQYF
TGTGCCAGTAGACTAGAAAACACAGATACGCAGTATTTT
>TRBV9|-|TRBD1|TRBJ2-1
CASSVGGTGVHEQFF
TGTGCCAGCAGCGTAGGTGGGACAGGGGTCCATGAGCAGTTCTTC
>TRBV28|-|-|TRBJ1-1
CASSSHPREGAFF
TGTGCCAGCAGTTCTCATCCCAGGGAAGGAGCTTTCTTT
>TRBV5-5|-|-|TRBJ2-2
CASTRRQGIPGGELFF
TGTGCCAGCACCCGCCGCCAGGGAATTCCCGGCGGGGAGCTGTTTTTT
>TRBV12-3/TRBV12-4|-|-|TRBJ2-5
CASTWRGSETQYF
TGTGCCAGCACCTGGAGGGGTTCAGAGACCCAGTACTTC
>TRBV4-1|-|-|TRBJ2-3
CASSQVVRGSTDTQYF
TGCGCCAGCAGCCAAGTAGTCAGGGGTAGCACAGATACGCAGTATTTT
>TRBV7-3|-|TRBD1|TRBJ1-4
CASSKKGTGATNEKLFF
TGTGCCAGCAGCAAGAAGGGGACAGGGGCAACTAATGAAAAACTGTTTTTT
>TRBV11-2|-|-|TRBJ1-2
CASSSQNNYGYTF
TGTGCCAGCAGTTCACAGAATAACTATGGCTACACCTTC
>TRBV19|-|-|TRBJ1-1
CASSIPGMYTEAFF
TGTGCCAGTAGTATCCCGGGGATGTACACTGAAGCTTTCTTT
>TRBV27|-|TRBD2|TRBJ2-1
CASNKAGSSYNEQFF
TGTGCCAGCAACAAAGCGGGGAGCTCCTACAATGAGCAGTTCTTC
>TRBV6-5|-|-|TRBJ2-1
CASSYSRGTGSEQFF
TGTGCCAGCAGTTACTCAAGAGGGACTGGATCTGAGCAGTTCTTC
>TRBV7-9|-|-|TRBJ1-2
CASSLINLLESYTF
TGTGCCAGCAGCTTAATCAACCTACTAGAGAGCTACACCTTC
>TRBV11-2|-|TRBD1|TRBJ1-1
CASRERQGWGTEAFF
TGTGCCAGCAGGGAAAGACAGGGTTGGGGAACTGAAGCTTTCTTT
>TRBV27|-|-|TRBJ2-3
CASSLSLAHTDTQYF
TGTGCCAGCAGTTTATCCCTAGCGCACACAGATACGCAGTATTTT
>TRBV2|-|-|TRBJ2-2
CASSRGLAGELFF
TGTGCCAGCAGTAGGGGGTTGGCCGGGGAGCTGTTTTTT
>TRBV6-5|-|TRBD1|TRBJ2-7
CASSYSTGMYEQYF
TGTGCCAGCAGTTACTCGACAGGGATGTACGAGCAGTACTTC
>TRBV15|-|-|TRBJ1-5
CATSRELKNSNQPQHF
TGTGCCACCAGCAGAGAACTAAAAAACAGCAATCAGCCCCAGCATTTT
>TRBV4-3|-|TRBD1|TRBJ1-5
CASSQRTGDQPQHF
TGCGCCAGCAGCCAACGGACAGGGGATCAGCCCCAGCATTTT
>TRBV7-6|-|TRBD1|TRBJ1-1
CASSLGQGARTEAFF
TGTGCCAGCAGCTTAGGACAGGGGGCGCGAACTGAAGCTTTCTTT
>TRBV6-5|-|-|TRBJ2-2
CASSRGGGTGELFF
TGTGCCAGCAGTAGAGGGGGGGGCACCGGGGAGCTGTTTTTT
>TRBV9|-|TRBD1|TRBJ1-1
CASSVAWDRSNTEAFF
TGTGCCAGCAGCGTAGCGTGGGACAGGTCAAACACTGAAGCTTTCTTT